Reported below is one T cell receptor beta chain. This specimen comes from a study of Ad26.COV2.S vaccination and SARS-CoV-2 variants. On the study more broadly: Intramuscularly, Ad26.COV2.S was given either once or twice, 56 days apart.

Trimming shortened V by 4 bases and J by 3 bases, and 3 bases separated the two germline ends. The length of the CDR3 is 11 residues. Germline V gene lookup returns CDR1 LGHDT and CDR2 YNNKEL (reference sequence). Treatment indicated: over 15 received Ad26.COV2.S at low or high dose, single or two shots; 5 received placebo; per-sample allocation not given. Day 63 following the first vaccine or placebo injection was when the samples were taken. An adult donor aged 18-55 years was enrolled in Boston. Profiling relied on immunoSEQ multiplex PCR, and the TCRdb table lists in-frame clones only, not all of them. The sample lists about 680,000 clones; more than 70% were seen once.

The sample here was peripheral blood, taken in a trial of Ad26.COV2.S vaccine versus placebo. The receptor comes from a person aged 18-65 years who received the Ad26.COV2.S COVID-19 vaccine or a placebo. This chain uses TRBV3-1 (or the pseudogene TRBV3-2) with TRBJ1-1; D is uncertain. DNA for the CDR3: TGTGCCAGCAGCCGCGACACTGAAGCTTTCTTT. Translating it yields CASSRDTEAFF.